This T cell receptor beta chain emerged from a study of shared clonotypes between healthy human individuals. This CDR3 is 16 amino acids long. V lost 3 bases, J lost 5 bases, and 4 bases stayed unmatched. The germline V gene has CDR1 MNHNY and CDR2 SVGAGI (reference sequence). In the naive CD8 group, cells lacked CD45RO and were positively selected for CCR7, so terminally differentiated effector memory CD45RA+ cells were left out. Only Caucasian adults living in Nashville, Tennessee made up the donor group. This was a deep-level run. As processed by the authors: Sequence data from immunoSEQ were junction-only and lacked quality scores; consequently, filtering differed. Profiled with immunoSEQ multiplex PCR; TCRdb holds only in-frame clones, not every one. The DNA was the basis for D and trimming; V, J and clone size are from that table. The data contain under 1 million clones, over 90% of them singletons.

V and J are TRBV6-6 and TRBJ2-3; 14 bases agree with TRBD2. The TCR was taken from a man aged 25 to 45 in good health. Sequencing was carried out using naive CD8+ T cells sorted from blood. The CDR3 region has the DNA TGTGCCAGCAGTTATCTGGGACTAGCGGGAGTAGATACGCAGTATTTT. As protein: CASSYLGLAGVDTQYF.